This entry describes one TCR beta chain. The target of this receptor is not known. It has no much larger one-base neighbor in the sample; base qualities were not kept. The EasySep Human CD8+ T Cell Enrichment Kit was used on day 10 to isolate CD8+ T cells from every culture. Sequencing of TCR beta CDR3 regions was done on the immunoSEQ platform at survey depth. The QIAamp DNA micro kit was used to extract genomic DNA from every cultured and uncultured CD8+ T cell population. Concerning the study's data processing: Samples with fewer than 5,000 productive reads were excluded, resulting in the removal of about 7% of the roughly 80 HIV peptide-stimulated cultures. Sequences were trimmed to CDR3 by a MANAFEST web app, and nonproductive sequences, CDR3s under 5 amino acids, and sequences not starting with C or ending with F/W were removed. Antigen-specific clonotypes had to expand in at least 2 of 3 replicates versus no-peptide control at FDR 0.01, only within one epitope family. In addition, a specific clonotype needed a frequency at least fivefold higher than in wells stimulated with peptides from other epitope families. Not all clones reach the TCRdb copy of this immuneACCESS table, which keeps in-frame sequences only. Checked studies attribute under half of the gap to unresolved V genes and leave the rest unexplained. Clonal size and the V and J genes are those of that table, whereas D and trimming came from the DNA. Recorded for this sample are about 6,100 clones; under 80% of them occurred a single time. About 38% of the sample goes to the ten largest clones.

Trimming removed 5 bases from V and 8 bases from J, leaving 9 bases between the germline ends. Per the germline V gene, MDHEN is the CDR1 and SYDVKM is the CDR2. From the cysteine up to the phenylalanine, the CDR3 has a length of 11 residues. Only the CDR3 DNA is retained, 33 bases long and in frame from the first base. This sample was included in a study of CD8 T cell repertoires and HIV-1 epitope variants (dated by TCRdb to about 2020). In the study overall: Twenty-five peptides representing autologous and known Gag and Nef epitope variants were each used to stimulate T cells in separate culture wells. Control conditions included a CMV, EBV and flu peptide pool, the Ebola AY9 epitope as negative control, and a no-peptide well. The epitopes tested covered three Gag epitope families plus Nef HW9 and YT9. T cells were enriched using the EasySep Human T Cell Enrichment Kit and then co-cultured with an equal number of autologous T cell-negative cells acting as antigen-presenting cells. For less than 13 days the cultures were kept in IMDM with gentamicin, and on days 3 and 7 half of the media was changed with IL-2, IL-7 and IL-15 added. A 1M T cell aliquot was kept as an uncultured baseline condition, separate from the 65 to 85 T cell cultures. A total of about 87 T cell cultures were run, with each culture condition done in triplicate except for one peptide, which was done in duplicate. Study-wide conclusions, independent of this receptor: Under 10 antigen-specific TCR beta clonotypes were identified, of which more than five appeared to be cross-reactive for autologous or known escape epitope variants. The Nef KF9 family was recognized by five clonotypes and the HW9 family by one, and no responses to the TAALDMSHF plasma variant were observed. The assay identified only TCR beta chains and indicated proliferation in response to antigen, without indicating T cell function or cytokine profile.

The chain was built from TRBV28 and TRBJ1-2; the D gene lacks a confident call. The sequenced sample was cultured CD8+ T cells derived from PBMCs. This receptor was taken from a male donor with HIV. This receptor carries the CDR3 CASSLPGGYTF. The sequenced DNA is TGTGCCAGCAGTCTGCCGGGAGGCTACACCTTC.